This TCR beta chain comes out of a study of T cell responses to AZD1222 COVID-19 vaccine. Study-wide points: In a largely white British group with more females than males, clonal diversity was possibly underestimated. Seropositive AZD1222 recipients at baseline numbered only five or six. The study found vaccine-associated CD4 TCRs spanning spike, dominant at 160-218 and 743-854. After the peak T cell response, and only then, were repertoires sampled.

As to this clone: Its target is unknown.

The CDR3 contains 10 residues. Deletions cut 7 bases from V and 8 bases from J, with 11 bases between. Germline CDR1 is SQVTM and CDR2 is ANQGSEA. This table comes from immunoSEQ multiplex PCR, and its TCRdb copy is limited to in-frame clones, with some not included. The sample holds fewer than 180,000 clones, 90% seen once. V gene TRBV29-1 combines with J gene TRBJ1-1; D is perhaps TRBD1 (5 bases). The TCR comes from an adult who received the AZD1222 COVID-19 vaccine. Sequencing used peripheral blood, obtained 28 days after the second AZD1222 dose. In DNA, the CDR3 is TGCAGCGGAACAGAGGGGGAAGCTTTCTTT. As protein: CSGTEGEAFF.